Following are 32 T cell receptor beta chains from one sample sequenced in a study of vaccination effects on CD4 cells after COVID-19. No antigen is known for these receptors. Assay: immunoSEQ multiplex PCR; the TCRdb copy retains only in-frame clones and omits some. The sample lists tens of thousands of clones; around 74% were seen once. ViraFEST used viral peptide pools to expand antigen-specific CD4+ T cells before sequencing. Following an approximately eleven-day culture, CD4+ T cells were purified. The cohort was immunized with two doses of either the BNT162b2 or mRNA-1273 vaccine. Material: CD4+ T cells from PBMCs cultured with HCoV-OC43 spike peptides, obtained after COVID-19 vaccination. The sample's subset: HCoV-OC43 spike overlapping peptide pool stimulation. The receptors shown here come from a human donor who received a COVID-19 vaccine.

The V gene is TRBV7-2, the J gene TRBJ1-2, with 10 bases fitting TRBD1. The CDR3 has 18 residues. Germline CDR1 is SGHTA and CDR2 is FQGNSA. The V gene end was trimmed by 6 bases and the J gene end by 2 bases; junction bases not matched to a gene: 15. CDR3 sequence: CASSLLVPGQGSNYGYTF. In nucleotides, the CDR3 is TGTGCCAGCAGTTTACTTGTTCCGGGACAGGGGAGCAACTATGGCTACACCTTC.

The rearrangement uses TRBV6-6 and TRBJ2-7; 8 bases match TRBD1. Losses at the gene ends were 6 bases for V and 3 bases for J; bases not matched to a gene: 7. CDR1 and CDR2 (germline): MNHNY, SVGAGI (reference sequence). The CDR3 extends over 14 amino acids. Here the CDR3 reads CASSPGTGDYEQYV. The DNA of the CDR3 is TGTGCCAGCAGCCCAGGGACAGGCGACTACGAGCAGTACGTC.

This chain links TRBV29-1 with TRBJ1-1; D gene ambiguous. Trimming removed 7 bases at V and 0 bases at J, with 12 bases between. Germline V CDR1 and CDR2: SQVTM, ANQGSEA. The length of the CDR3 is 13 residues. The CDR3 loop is CSALVSLNTEAFF. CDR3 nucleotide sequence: TGCAGCGCCCTGGTGAGTTTGAACACTGAAGCTTTCTTT.

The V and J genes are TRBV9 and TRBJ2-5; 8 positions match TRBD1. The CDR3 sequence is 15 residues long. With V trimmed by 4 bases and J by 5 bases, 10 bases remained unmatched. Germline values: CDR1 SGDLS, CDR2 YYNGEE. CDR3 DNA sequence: TGTGCCAGCAGCTCGCAACAGGGGGAAGGGGAGACCCAGTACTTC. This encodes CASSSQQGEGETQYF.

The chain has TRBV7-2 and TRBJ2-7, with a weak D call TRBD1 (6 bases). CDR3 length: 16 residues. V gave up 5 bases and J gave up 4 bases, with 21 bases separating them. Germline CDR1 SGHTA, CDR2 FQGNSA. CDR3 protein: CASSPHDRKSVYEQYV. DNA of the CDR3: TGTGCCAGCAGCCCCCACGACAGGAAATCTGTGTACGAGCAGTACGTC.

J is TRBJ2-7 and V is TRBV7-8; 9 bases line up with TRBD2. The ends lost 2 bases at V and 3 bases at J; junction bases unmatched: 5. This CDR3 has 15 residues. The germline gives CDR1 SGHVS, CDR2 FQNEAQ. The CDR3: CASSLQGGGVYEQYV. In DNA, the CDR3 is TGTGCCAGCAGCTTACAGGGCGGGGGGGTCTACGAGCAGTACGTC.

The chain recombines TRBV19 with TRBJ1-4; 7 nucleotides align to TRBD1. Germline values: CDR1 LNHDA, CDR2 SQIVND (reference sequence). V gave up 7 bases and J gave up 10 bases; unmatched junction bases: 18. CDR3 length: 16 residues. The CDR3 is CASMGGVGQPLGKLFF. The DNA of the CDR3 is TGTGCCAGTATGGGGGGCGTGGGACAGCCCCTGGGAAAACTGTTTTTT.

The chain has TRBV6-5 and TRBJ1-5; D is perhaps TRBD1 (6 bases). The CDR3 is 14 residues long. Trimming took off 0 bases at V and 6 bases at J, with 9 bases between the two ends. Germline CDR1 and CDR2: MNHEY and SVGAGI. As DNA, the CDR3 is TGTGCCAGCAGTTACTCTTTGGGGGCTCAGCCCCAGCATTTT. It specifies CASSYSLGAQPQHF.

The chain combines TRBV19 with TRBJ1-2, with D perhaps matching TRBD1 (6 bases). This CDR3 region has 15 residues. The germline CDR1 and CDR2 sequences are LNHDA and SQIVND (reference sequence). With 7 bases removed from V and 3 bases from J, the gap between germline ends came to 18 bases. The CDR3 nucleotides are TGTGCCAGTATCCGGATGGGGGCTGGGGACTATGGCTACACCTTC. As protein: CASIRMGAGDYGYTF.

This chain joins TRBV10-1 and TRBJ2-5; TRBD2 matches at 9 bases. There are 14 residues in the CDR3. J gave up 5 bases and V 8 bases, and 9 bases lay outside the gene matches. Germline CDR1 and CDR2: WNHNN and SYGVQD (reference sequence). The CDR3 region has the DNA TGCGCCAGCTACTTTAGCGGGAGAGGGGAGACCCAGTACTTC. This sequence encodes CASYFSGRGETQYF.

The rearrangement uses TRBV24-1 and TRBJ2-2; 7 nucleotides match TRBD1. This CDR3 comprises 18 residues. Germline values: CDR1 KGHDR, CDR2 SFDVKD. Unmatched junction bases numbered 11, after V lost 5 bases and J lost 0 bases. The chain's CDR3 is CATSAPPGQAPNTGELFF. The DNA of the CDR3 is TGTGCCACCAGTGCCCCGCCCGGACAGGCTCCGAACACCGGGGAGCTGTTTTTT.

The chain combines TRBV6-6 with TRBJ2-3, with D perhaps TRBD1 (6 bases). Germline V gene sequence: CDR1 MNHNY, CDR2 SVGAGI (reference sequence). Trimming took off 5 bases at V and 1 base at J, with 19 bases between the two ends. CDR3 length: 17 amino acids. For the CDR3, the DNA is TGTGCCAGCAGTCGTAACAGGGCCCGGTTAGGCACAGATACGCAGTATTTT. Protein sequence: CASSRNRARLGTDTQYF.

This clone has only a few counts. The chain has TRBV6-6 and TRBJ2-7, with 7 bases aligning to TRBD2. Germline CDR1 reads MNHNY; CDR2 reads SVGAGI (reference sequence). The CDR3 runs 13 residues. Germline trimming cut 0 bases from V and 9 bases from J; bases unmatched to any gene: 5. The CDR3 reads CASSYSKAGVQYV. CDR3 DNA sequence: TGTGCCAGCAGTTACTCGAAGGCGGGAGTGCAGTACGTC.

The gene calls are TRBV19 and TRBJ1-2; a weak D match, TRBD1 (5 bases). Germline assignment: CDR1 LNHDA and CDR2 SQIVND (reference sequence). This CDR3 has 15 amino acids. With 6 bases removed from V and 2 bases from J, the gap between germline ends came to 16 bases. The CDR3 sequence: CASRPVRGLNYGYTF. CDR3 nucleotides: TGTGCCAGTAGGCCGGTGAGGGGACTCAACTATGGCTACACCTTC.

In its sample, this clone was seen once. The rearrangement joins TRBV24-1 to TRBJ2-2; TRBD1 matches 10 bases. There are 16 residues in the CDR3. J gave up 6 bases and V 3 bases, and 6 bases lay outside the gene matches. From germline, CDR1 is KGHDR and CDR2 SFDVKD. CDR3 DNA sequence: TGTGCCACCAGTGATCCGGGACAGGGGTTTTCCGGGGAGCTGTTTTTT. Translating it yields CATSDPGQGFSGELFF.

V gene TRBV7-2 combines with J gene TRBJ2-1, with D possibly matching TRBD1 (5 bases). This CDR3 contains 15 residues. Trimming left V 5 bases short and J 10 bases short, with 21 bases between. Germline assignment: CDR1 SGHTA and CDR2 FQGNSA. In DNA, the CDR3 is TGTGCCAGCAGCCCAGGGTCGGCTTCGATGAGAGAGCAGTTCTTC. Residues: CASSPGSASMREQFF.

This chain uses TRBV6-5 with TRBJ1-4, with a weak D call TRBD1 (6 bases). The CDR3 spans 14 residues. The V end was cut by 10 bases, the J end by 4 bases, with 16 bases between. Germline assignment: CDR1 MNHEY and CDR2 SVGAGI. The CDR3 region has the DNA TGTGCCACCCAGGGGACCCAGGGTAATGAAAAACTGTTTTTT. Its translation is CATQGTQGNEKLFF.

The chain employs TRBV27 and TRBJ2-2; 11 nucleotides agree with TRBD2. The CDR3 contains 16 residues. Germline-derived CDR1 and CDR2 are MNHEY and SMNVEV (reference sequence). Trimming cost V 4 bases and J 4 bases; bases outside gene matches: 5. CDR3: CASSSLAGGITGELFF. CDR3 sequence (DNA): TGTGCCAGCAGTTCCCTAGCGGGGGGCATCACCGGGGAGCTGTTTTTT.

CDR3 sequence: CASSLVPDYGYTF. CDR3 sequence (DNA): TGTGCCAGCAGCTTGGTACCTGACTATGGCTACACCTTC. The chain uses TRBV5-5 and TRBJ1-2; D not certain. V was clipped by 0 bases and J by 3 bases, with 6 bases between them. In germline, CDR1 is SGHKS, CDR2 YYEKEE (reference sequence). This CDR3 region has 13 residues. Full variable domain (outside the CDR3, taken from reference TRBV5-5 and TRBJ1-2): DAGVTQSPTHLIKTRGQQVTLRCSPISGHKSVSWYQQVLGQGPQFIFQYYEKEERGRGNFPDRFSARQFPNYSSELNVNALLLGDSALYLCASSLVPDYGYTFGSGTRLTVV.

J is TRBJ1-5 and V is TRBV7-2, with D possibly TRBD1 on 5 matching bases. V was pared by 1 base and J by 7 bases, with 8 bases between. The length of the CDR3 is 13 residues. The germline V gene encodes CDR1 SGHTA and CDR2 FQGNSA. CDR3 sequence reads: CASSLEGRQPQHF. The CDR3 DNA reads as TGTGCCAGCAGCTTAGAGGGGAGGCAGCCCCAGCATTTT.

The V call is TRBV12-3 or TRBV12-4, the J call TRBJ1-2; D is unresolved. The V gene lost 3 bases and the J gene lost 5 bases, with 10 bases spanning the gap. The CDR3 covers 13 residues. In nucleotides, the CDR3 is TGTGCCAGCAGTTTGGCATATGGTTATGGCTACACCTTC. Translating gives CASSLAYGYGYTF.

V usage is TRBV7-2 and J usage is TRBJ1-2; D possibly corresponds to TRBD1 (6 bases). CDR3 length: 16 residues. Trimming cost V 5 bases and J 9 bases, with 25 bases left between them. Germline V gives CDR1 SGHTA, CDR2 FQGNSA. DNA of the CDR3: TGTGCCAGCAGCCCATCGGGGGGCCCGGGGCGAGGGAGCTACACCTTC. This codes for CASSPSGGPGRGSYTF.

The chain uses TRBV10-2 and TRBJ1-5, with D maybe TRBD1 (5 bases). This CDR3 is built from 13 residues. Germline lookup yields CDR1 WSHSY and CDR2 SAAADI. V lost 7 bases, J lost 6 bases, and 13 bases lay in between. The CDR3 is CASTSLGPQPQHF. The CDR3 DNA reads TGCGCCAGCACCTCCTTGGGGCCTCAGCCCCAGCATTTT.

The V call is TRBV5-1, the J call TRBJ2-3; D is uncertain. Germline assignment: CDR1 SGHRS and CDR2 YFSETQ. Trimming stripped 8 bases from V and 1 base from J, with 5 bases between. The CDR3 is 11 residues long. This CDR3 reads CARRGTDTQYF. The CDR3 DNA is TGCGCCAGACGGGGCACAGATACGCAGTATTTT.

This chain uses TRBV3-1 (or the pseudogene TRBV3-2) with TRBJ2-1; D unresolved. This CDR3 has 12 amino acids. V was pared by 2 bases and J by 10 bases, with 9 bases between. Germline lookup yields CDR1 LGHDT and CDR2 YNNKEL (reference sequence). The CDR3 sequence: CASSQPYGEQFF. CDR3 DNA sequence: TGTGCCAGCAGCCAACCCTACGGGGAGCAGTTCTTC.

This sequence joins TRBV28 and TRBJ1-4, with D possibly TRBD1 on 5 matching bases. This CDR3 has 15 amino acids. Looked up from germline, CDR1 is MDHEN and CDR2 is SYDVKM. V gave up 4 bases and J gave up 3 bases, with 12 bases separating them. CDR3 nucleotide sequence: TGTGCCAGCAGTTCCCCAGGGTCTTCTAATGAAAAACTGTTTTTT. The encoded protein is CASSSPGSSNEKLFF.

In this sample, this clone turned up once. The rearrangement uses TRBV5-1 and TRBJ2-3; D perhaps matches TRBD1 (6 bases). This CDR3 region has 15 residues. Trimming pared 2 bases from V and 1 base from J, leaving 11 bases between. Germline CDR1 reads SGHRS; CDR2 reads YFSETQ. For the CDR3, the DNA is TGCGCCAGCAGCTTCGGACAGCTCCGCACAGATACGCAGTATTTT. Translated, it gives CASSFGQLRTDTQYF.

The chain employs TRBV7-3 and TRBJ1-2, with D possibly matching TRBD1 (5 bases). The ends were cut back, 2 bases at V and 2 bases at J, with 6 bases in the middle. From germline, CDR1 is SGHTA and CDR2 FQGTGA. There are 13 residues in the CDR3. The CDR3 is CASSLGGNYGYTF. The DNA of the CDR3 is TGTGCCAGCAGCTTAGGGGGAAACTATGGCTACACCTTC.

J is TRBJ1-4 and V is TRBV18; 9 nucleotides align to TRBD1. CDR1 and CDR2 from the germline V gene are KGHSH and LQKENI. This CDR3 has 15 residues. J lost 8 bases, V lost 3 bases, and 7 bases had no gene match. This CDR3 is CASSPLTGGREKLFF. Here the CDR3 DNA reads TGTGCCAGCTCACCTCTAACAGGGGGCAGAGAAAAACTGTTTTTT.

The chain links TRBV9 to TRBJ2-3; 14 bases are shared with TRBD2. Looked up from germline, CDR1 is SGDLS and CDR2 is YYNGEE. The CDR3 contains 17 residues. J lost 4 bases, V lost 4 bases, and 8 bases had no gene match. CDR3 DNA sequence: TGTGCCAGCAGCCCACGACTAGCGGGGGGGCCAGCAGATACGCAGTATTTT. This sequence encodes CASSPRLAGGPADTQYF. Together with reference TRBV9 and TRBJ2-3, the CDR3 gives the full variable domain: DSGVTQTPKHLITATGQRVTLRCSPRSGDLSVYWYQQSLDQGLQFLIQYYNGEERAKGNILERFSAQQFPDLHSELNLSSLELGDSALYFCASSPRLAGGPADTQYFGPGTRLTVL.

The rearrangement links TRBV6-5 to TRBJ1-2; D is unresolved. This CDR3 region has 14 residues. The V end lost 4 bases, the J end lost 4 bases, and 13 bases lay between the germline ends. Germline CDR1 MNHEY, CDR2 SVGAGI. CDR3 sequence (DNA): TGTGCCAGCAGTTCCCAAGGCTTGAGCTATGGCTACACCTTC. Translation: CASSSQGLSYGYTF.

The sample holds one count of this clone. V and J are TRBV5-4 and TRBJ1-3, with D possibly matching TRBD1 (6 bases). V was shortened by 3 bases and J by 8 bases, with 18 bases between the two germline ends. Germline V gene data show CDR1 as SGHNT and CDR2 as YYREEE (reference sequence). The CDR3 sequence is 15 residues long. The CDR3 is CASSYTGRSWDTIYF. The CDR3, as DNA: TGTGCCAGCAGCTACACAGGGAGGAGTTGGGACACCATATATTTT.